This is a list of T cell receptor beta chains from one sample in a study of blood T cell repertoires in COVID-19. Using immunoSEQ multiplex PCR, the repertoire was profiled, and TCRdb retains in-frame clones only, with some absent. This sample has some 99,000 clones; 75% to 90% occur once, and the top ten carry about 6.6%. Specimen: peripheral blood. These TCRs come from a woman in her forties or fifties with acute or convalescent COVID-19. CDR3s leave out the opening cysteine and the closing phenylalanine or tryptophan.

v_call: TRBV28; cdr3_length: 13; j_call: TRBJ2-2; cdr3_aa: ASSRGGARTGELF
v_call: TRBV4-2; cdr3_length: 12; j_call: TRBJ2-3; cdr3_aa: ASSQVTSTDTQY
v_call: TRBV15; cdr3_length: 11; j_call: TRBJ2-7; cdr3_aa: ATSTGQAYEQY
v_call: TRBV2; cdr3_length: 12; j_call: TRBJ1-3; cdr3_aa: ASRVTVAGNTIY
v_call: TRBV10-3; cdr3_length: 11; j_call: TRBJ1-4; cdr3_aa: AIASGQNEKLF
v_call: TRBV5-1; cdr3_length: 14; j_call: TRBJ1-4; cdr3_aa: ASSLAGSTVGEKLF
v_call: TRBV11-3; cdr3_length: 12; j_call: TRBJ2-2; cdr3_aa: ASSLEPVTGELF
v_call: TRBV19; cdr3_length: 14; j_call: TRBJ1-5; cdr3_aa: ASSTIAAGEGQPQH
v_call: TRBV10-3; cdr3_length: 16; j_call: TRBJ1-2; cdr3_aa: AIAEGGDRDGFYGGYT
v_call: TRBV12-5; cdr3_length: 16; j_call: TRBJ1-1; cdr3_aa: ASGLAHKDIGNGTEAF
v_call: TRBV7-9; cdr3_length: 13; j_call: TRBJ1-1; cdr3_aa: ASSLYATGNTEAF
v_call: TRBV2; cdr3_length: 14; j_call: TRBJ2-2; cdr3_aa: ATKKGGQGYSGELF
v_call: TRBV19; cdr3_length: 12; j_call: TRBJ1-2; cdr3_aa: ASSPGQGNYGYT
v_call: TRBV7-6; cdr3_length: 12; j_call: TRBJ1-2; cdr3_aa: ASSPREGNYGYT
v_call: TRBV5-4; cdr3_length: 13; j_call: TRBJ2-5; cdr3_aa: ASSPQGGLRETQY
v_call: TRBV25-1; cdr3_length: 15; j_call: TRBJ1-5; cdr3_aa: ASSGGTGFRSNQPQH
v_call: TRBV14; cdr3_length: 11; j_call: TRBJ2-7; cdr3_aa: ASSQGWGTEQY
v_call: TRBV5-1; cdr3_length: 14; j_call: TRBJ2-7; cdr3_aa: ASSLGVGQPTYEQY
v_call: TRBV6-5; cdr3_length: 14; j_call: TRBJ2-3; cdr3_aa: ASSYSGLGATDTQY
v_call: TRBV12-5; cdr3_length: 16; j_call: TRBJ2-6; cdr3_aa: ASGLGRELNSGANVLT
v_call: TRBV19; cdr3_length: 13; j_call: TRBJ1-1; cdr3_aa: ASSTYREGMAEAF
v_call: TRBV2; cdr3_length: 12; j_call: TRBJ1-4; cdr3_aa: ASTEGAANEKLF
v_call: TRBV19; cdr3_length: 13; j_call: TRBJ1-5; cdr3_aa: ASTLGRVGNQPQH
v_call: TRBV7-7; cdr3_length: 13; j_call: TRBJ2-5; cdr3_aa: ATDLNRRGEETQY
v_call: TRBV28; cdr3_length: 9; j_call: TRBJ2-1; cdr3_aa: ASSLRGEQF
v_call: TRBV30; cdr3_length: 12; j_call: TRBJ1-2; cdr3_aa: AWSVPDRAYGYT
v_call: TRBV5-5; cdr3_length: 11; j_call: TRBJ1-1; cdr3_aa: ASSFDRATEAF
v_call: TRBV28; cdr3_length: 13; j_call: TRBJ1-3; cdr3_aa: ASSLGGTGGNTIY
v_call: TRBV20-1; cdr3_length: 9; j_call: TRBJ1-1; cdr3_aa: SGGDTPKTF
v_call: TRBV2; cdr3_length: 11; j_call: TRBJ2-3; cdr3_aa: ASTPEVTDTQY
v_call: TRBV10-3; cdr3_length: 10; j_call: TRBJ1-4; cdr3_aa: AISEVAEKLF
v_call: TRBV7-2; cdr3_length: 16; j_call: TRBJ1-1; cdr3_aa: ASSLVPPGPLGGTEAF
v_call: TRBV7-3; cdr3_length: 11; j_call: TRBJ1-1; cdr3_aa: ASSFIQGTEAF
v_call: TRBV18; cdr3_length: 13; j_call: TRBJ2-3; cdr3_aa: ASSPRPWRGDTQY
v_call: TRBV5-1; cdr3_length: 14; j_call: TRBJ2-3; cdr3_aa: ASSLYGTGNTDTQY
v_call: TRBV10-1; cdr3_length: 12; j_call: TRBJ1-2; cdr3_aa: ASSYNRDPSGYT